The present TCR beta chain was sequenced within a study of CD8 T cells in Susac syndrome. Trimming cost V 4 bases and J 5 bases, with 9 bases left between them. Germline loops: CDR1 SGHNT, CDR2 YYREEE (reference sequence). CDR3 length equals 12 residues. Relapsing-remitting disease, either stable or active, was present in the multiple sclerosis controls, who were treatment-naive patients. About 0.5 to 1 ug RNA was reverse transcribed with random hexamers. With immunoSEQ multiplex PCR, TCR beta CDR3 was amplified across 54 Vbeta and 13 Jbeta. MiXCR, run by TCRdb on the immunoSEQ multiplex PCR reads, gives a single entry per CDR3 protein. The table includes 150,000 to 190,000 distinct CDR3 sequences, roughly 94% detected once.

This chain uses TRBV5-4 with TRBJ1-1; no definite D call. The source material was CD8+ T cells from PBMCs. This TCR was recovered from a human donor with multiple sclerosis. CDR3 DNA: TGTGCCAGCAGCCAGACTAATACTGAAGCTTTCTTT. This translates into CASSQTNTEAFF.